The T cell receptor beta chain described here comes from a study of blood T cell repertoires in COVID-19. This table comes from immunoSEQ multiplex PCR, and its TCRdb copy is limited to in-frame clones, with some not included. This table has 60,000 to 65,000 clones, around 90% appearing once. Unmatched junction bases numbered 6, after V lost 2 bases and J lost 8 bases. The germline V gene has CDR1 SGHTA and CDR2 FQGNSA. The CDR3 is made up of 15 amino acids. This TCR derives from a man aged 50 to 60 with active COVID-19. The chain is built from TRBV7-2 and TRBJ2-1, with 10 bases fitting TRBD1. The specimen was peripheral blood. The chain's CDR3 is CASSLKTGGPHEQFF. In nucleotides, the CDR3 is TGTGCCAGCAGCTTAAAGACAGGGGGCCCCCATGAGCAGTTCTTC.